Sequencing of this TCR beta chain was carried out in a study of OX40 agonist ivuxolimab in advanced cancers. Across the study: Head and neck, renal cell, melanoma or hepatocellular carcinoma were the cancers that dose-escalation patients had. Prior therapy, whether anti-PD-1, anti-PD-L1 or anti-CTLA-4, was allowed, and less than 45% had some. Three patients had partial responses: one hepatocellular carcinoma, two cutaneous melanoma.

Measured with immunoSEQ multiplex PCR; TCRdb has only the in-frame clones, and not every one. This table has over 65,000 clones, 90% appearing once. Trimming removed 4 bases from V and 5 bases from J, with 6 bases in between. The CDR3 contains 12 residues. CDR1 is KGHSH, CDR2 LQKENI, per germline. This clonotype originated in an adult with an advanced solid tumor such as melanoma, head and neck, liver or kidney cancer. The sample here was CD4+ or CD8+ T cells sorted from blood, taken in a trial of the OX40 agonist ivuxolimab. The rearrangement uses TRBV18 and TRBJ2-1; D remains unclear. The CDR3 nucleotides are TGTGCCAGCTCACTAATACACAATGAGCAGTTCTTC. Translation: CASSLIHNEQFF.